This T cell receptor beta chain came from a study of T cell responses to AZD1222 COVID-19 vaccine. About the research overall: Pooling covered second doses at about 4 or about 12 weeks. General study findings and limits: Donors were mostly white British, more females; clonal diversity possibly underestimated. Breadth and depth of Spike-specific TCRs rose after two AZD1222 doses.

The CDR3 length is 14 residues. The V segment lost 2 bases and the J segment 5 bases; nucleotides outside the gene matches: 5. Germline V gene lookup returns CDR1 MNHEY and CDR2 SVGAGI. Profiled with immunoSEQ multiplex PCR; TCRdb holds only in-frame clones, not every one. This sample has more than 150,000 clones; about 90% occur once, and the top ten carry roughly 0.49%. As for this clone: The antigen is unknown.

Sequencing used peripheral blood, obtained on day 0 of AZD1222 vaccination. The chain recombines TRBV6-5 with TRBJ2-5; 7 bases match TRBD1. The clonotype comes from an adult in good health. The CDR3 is CASSYTPGQETQYF. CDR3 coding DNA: TGTGCCAGCAGTTACACCCCGGGACAGGAGACCCAGTACTTC.